The 21 T cell receptor beta chains given below trace back to one sample, sequenced in a study of spatial heterogeneity in lung cancer. The time point here: sample taken at primary tumor resection. No cells were sorted before sequencing. The whole RNA sequenced was extracted from tumor, nontumor lung or frozen PBMC. MiXCR was run by TCRdb on the 5' RACE reads, yielding one entry per CDR3 protein. The top ten hold about 38% of the sample, which has tens of thousands of distinct CDR3 sequences, 12% seen once. Material: PBMCs, obtained at surgery. The source of these receptors is a male donor with early-stage non-small cell lung cancer.

This clonotype has a count of ten or more. For the CDR3, the DNA is TGCGCCAGCAGCAGCGGTTCCTACGAGCAGTACTTC. This encodes CASSSGSYEQYF. V usage is TRBV5-1 and J usage is TRBJ2-7; a weak D match, TRBD2 (5 bases). The CDR3 runs to 12 residues. The V gene's germline CDR1 is SGHRS and CDR2 YFSETQ. Trimming took off 4 bases at V and 1 base at J, with 6 bases between the two ends.

This clonotype has at least ten counts. The genes are TRBV7-9 and TRBJ1-1, with TRBD1 as a possible D gene (6 bases). This CDR3 has 15 amino acids. Trimming pared 8 bases from V and 0 bases from J, leaving 16 bases between. Germline CDR1 SEHNR, CDR2 FQNEAQ (reference sequence). CDR3: CASLTLTGMNTEAFF. CDR3 coding DNA: TGTGCCAGCCTCACGCTCACAGGGATGAACACTGAAGCTTTCTTT.

This clonotype was counted many times. The CDR3 sequence is CSARAGGGGIRQPQHF. The CDR3 DNA sequence: TGCAGTGCTAGAGCGGGTGGAGGGGGCATACGTCAGCCCCAGCATTTT. The J gene is TRBJ1-5, the V gene TRBV20-1; 7 positions match TRBD1. Germline V gene data show CDR1 as DFQATT and CDR2 as SNEGSKA (reference sequence). The CDR3 totals 16 residues. The V gene end was trimmed by 1 base and the J gene end by 6 bases; junction bases not matched to a gene: 12.

The table lists this clonotype with a few counts. This sequence joins TRBV10-3 and TRBJ1-2; no clear D gene. The CDR3 sequence is 14 residues long. Trimming took off 0 bases at V and 5 bases at J, with 10 bases between the two ends. Per the germline V gene, CDR1 is ENHRY and CDR2 is SYGVKD. In nucleotides, the CDR3 is TGTGCCATCAGTGAGTCCGGAGGCCCGTATGGCTACACCTTC. Translation: CAISESGGPYGYTF.

This clonotype was found many times. The V call is TRBV6-2 or TRBV6-3, the J call TRBJ2-5; maybe TRBD2 (6 bases). The V gene's germline CDR1 is MNHEY and CDR2 SVGEGT. The CDR3 spans 16 residues. Trimming stripped 2 bases from V and 2 bases from J, with 15 bases between. CDR3 amino acids: CASSYIWREMQETQYF. Here the CDR3 DNA reads TGTGCCAGCAGTTACATTTGGCGGGAAATGCAAGAGACCCAGTACTTC.

CDR3 sequence (DNA): TGTGCCAGCAGTTACAAGAGACATGGCGAGCAGTACTTC. Its translation is CASSYKRHGEQYF. The chain carries TRBV6-2 or TRBV6-3 and TRBJ2-7, with D unclear. Germline V gives CDR1 MNHEY, CDR2 SVGEGT. CDR3 length: 13 residues. V was shortened by 2 bases and J by 6 bases, with 11 bases between the two germline ends.

This clonotype showed up many times. The V gene is TRBV5-1, the J gene TRBJ1-5; the D is unclear. V was trimmed by 4 bases and J by 0 bases, leaving 14 bases between them. The CDR3 has 16 residues. CDR1 and CDR2 from the germline V gene are SGHRS and YFSETQ. CDR3 sequence reads: CASSVEGPYSNQPQHF. CDR3 nucleotide sequence: TGCGCCAGCAGCGTCGAAGGTCCGTATAGCAATCAGCCCCAGCATTTT.

This chain connects TRBV27 to TRBJ1-5, with TRBD1 as a possible D gene (5 bases). CDR3 length: 16 amino acids. From germline, CDR1 is MNHEY and CDR2 SMNVEV (reference sequence). V was pared by 5 bases and J by 6 bases, with 20 bases between. The chain's CDR3 is CASSRESTVKGQPQHF. DNA for the CDR3: TGTGCCAGCAGTCGTGAATCGACAGTGAAGGGTCAGCCCCAGCATTTT.

This clonotype was seen many times. V is TRBV10-3 and J is TRBJ1-1; possibly TRBD1 for D (5 bases). Deletions cut 11 bases from V and 4 bases from J, with 17 bases between. Germline assignment: CDR1 ENHRY and CDR2 SYGVKD. CDR3 length: 13 amino acids. The CDR3 region has the DNA TGTGCCCCCCCCCGGAGGGGTGTCACTGAAGCTTTCTTT. Its protein product is CAPPRRGVTEAFF.

This clonotype was counted ten times or more. The rearrangement joins TRBV5-1 to TRBJ2-1, with TRBD2 matching 9 bases. Germline V lookup: CDR1 SGHRS, CDR2 YFSETQ. The CDR3 extends over 15 amino acids. The ends lost 0 bases at V and 3 bases at J; junction bases unmatched: 1. CDR3 in amino acids: CASSLELAGYNEQFF. The CDR3 DNA reads TGCGCCAGCAGCTTGGAACTAGCGGGCTACAATGAGCAGTTCTTC.

This clonotype has just a few counts. The gene calls are TRBV6-6 and TRBJ2-7, with TRBD2 matching over 7 bases. The CDR3 consists of 16 residues. Germline CDR1 MNHNY, CDR2 SVGAGI (reference sequence). Trimming removed 4 bases from V and 0 bases from J; junction bases left unmatched: 9. CDR3 residues: CASSSAGGTVSYEQYF. The DNA for the CDR3 is TGTGCCAGCAGTTCTGCCGGGGGGACCGTCTCCTACGAGCAGTACTTC.

As for this clonotype: A read error is possible here, since a much larger clone lies one base away. This sequence joins TRBV29-1 and TRBJ2-5, with D possibly TRBD1 on 5 matching bases. Trimming took off 3 bases at V and 4 bases at J, with 15 bases between the two ends. The CDR3 contains 14 residues. The V gene's germline CDR1 is SQVTM and CDR2 ANQGSEA. In nucleotides, the CDR3 is TGCAGCGTTGAGCCGGCAGGGATGGGAGAGACCCAGTACTTC. It encodes CSVEPAGMGETQYF.

This clonotype was observed a single time. The rearrangement links TRBV9 to TRBJ2-1; weak D call: TRBD2 (6 bases). Trimming took 0 bases from V and 4 from J, leaving 11 bases between them. This CDR3 spans 15 amino acids. The germline V gene encodes CDR1 SGDLS and CDR2 YYNGEE. Here the CDR3 DNA reads TGTGCCAGCAGCGTAGGAGGAGGGGTTTACAATGAGCAGTTCTTC. Its translation is CASSVGGGVYNEQFF.

This clonotype has just a few counts. The chain joins TRBV28 to TRBJ2-7; tentatively, D is TRBD1 (5 bases). The CDR3 contains 13 residues. Germline CDR1 is MDHEN and CDR2 is SYDVKM. V dropped 10 bases and J dropped 2 bases, with 15 bases sitting between them. CDR3 sequence: CATQTDLTYEQYF. CDR3 sequence (DNA): TGTGCCACCCAGACAGACCTAACCTACGAGCAGTACTTC.

This clonotype was recorded at least ten times. The chain combines TRBV7-2 with TRBJ2-7; 7 nucleotides match TRBD2. CDR3 length: 16 residues. The V gene's germline CDR1 is SGHTA and CDR2 FQGNSA. Unmatched junction bases numbered 18, after V lost 7 bases and J lost 6 bases. The CDR3 sequence: CASTSGGGSILPEQYF. The CDR3 nucleotides are TGTGCCAGCACCTCAGGTGGCGGGAGTATCCTCCCCGAGCAGTACTTC.

V and J are TRBV6-2 or TRBV6-3 and TRBJ2-2, with D hard to call. The germline gives CDR1 MNHEY, CDR2 SVGEGT. V was trimmed by 4 bases and J by 6 bases, leaving 0 bases between them. The CDR3 consists of 10 residues. The CDR3 DNA reads TGTGCCAGCAGTTCCGGGGAGCTGTTTTTT. Its translation: CASSSGELFF.

The chain employs TRBV28 and TRBJ1-1; possible D gene TRBD1, 5 bases. Germline loops: CDR1 MDHEN, CDR2 SYDVKM. Deletions cut 1 base from V and 0 bases from J, with 9 bases between. This CDR3 has 15 amino acids. CDR3 in DNA: TGTGCCAGCAGTTTATATACAGGTTTGAACACTGAAGCTTTCTTT. Protein sequence: CASSLYTGLNTEAFF.

The CDR3 protein is CASSSDRPNTDTQYF. In nucleotides, the CDR3 is TGTGCCAGCAGCTCGGACCGACCAAACACAGATACGCAGTATTTT. This sequence joins TRBV11-1 and TRBJ2-3; the D is unclear. The germline V and J ends were trimmed by 4 bases and 2 bases, with 13 bases remaining between them. In germline, CDR1 is SGHAT, CDR2 FQDESV (reference sequence). The CDR3 contains 15 residues.

Ten or more counts support this clonotype. The rearrangement uses TRBV7-2 and TRBJ2-1; possibly TRBD1 for D (6 bases). Trimming took 5 bases from V and 3 from J, leaving 17 bases between them. Germline V gene data show CDR1 as SGHTA and CDR2 as FQGNSA. This CDR3 has 16 amino acids. The CDR3 loop reads CASSHRQAWGYNEQFF. In DNA, the CDR3 is TGTGCCAGCAGCCATAGACAGGCTTGGGGCTACAATGAGCAGTTCTTC.

The CDR3 is CSARETGTSEREQFF. For the CDR3, the DNA is TGCAGTGCTAGAGAGACCGGGACTTCAGAACGGGAGCAGTTCTTC. This sequence joins TRBV20-1 and TRBJ2-1, with a possible D match to TRBD2 (6 bases). Trimming cost V 0 bases and J 10 bases, with 19 bases left between them. This CDR3 spans 15 amino acids. Germline V gene lookup returns CDR1 DFQATT and CDR2 SNEGSKA (reference sequence).

This clonotype was recorded a few times. The V gene is TRBV4-3, the J gene TRBJ1-2; 12 bases map to TRBD1. The CDR3 consists of 18 residues. V shed 0 bases and J 4 bases; nucleotides not matched to a gene: 9. The germline CDR1 and CDR2 sequences are LGHNA and YSLEER. CDR3 residues: CASSQDRDRGRFTYGYTF. The CDR3 DNA reads as TGCGCCAGCAGCCAAGATAGGGACAGGGGGCGATTTACCTATGGCTACACCTTC.